This T cell receptor beta chain derives from a study of blood T cell repertoires in COVID-19. Worth noting for this clone: The junction shows a germline mismatch at one end, possibly a read error.

Germline CDR1 is SGHTA and CDR2 is FQGNSA. This CDR3 spans 14 amino acids. The table came from immunoSEQ multiplex PCR; TCRdb's copy has only in-frame clones and leaves some out. The table lists approximately 180,000 clones, roughly 80% of them singletons. The TCR sequence derives from a woman aged 80 or older with COVID-19, enrolled during active disease. This chain links TRBV7-2 with TRBJ1-1, with TRBD1 matching 8 bases. Sequenced sample: peripheral blood. CDR3 in amino acids: CASSLGQGLTEAFF. The CDR3 DNA is TGTGCCAGCAGTTTAGGACAGGGCCTGACTGAAGCTTTCTTT.